This T cell receptor (beta chain) derives from a study of blood T cell repertoires in COVID-19. TCRdb keeps only in-frame clones here, not all; method: immunoSEQ multiplex PCR. The sample has more than 200,000 clones; around nine tenths are singletons. Trimming removed 6 bases from V and 8 bases from J; junction bases left unmatched: 9. Per the germline V gene, CDR1 is SNHLY and CDR2 is FYNNEI. The CDR3 has 15 residues. This chain uses TRBV2 with TRBJ2-1, with TRBD2 matching over 11 bases. Sample: PBMCs or T cells enriched from blood (not recorded which). The origin of this receptor is a woman aged 30 to 39 who had recovered from COVID-19. The CDR3 is CASSLLAGGSDEQFF. The CDR3 DNA is TGTGCCAGCAGCCTTCTAGCGGGAGGATCCGATGAGCAGTTCTTC.